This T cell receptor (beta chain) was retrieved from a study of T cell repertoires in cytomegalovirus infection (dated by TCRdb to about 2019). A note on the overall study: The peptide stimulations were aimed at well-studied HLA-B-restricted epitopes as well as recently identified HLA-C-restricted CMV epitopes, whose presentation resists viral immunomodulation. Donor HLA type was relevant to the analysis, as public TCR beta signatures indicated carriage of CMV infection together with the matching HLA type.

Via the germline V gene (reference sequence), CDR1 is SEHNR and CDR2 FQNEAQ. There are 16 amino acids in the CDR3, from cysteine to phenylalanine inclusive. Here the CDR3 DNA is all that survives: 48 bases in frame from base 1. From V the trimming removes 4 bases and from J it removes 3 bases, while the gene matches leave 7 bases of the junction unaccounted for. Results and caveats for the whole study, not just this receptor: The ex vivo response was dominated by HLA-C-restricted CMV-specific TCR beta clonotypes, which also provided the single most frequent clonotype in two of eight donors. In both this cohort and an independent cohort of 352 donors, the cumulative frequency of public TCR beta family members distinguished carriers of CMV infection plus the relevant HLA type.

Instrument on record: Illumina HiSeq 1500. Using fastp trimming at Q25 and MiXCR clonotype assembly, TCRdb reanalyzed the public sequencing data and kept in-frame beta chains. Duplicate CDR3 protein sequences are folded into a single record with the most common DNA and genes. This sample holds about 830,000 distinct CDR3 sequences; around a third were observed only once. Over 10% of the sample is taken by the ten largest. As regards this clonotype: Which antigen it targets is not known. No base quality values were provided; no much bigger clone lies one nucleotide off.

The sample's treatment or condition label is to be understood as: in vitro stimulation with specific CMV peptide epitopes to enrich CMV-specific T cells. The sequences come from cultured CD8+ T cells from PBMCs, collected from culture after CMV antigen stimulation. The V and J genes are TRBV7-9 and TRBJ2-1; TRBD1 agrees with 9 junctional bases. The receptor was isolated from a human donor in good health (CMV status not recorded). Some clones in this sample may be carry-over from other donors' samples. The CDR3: CASSSPDRGIYNEQFF. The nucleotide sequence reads TGTGCCAGCAGCTCACCGGACAGGGGTATCTACAATGAGCAGTTCTTC.